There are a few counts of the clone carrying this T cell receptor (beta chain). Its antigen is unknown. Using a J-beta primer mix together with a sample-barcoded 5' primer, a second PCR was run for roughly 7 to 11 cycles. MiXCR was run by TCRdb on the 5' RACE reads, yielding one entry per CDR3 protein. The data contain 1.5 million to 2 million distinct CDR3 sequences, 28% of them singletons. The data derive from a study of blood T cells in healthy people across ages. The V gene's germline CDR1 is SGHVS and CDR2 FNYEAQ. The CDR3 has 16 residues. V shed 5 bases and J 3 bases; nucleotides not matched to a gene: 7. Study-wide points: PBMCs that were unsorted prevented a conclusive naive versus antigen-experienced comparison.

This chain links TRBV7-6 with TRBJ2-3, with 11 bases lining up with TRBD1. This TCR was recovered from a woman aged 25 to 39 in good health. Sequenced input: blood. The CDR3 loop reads CASSPPRDRGTDTQYF. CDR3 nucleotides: TGTGCCAGCAGCCCCCCCCGGGACAGGGGGACAGATACGCAGTATTTT.